This T cell receptor beta chain is from a study of blood T cell repertoires in COVID-19. Study summary: The study drew acute and convalescent COVID-19 samples from the United States, Italy and Spain. PBMCs, B-cell-depleted T cells, or T cells provided the cDNA or gDNA that made up the material.

This clone was seen just once. Germline values: CDR1 KGHSH, CDR2 LQKENI. With V trimmed by 1 base and J by 2 bases, 7 bases remained unmatched. The CDR3 consists of 17 residues. As originally analysed: Estimation of nucleated cell counts was performed using reference gene primer amplification. Only in-frame clones appear in the TCRdb table, and some are missing; sequencing was by immunoSEQ multiplex PCR. That table is the source of V, J and clone size, and D and trimming were worked out from the DNA. The table records about 70,000 clones, over 70% of them present only once. The clonotype was recovered from a human donor in a cohort sampled during active COVID-19. The chain employs TRBV18 and TRBJ1-5; 8 positions match TRBD1. Sample: peripheral blood. Here the CDR3 DNA reads TGTGCCAGCTCACCACTACCGCAGGGGGCAGGCAATCAGCCCCAGCATTTT. Translation: CASSPLPQGAGNQPQHF.